The T cell receptor beta chain described here comes from a study of shared clonotypes between healthy human individuals. Study-wide points: Only blood was sampled; tissue repertoires likely differ.

The CDR3 has 14 amino acids. Germline CDR1 is MNHEY and CDR2 is SVGAGI. Trimming removed 6 bases at V and 4 bases at J, with 16 bases between. To note about this clone: What it binds is not known. This same CDR3 is encoded by further DNA sequences in the sample.

Authors' data handling: Filtering differed for immunoSEQ, which gave only junction sequences without quality scores. The data were produced by immunoSEQ multiplex PCR, yet TCRdb's version contains in-frame clones alone and is incomplete. D and trimming come from the DNA, and the V and J calls and clone size come from that table. The sample lists 2.5 million or so clones, around 94% seen once, with 0.13% to 0.15% in the top ten. The sequence was obtained from a man aged 18-30 years in good health. The chain employs TRBV6-5 and TRBJ2-7; a weak D match, TRBD1 (6 bases). Sequencing was carried out using naive CD4+ T cells sorted from blood. Subset reported: CD45RA+ positively selected. The CDR3 region is CASRPAGVSYEQYF. The CDR3 DNA reads as TGTGCCAGCAGACCTGCAGGGGTCTCTTACGAGCAGTACTTC.